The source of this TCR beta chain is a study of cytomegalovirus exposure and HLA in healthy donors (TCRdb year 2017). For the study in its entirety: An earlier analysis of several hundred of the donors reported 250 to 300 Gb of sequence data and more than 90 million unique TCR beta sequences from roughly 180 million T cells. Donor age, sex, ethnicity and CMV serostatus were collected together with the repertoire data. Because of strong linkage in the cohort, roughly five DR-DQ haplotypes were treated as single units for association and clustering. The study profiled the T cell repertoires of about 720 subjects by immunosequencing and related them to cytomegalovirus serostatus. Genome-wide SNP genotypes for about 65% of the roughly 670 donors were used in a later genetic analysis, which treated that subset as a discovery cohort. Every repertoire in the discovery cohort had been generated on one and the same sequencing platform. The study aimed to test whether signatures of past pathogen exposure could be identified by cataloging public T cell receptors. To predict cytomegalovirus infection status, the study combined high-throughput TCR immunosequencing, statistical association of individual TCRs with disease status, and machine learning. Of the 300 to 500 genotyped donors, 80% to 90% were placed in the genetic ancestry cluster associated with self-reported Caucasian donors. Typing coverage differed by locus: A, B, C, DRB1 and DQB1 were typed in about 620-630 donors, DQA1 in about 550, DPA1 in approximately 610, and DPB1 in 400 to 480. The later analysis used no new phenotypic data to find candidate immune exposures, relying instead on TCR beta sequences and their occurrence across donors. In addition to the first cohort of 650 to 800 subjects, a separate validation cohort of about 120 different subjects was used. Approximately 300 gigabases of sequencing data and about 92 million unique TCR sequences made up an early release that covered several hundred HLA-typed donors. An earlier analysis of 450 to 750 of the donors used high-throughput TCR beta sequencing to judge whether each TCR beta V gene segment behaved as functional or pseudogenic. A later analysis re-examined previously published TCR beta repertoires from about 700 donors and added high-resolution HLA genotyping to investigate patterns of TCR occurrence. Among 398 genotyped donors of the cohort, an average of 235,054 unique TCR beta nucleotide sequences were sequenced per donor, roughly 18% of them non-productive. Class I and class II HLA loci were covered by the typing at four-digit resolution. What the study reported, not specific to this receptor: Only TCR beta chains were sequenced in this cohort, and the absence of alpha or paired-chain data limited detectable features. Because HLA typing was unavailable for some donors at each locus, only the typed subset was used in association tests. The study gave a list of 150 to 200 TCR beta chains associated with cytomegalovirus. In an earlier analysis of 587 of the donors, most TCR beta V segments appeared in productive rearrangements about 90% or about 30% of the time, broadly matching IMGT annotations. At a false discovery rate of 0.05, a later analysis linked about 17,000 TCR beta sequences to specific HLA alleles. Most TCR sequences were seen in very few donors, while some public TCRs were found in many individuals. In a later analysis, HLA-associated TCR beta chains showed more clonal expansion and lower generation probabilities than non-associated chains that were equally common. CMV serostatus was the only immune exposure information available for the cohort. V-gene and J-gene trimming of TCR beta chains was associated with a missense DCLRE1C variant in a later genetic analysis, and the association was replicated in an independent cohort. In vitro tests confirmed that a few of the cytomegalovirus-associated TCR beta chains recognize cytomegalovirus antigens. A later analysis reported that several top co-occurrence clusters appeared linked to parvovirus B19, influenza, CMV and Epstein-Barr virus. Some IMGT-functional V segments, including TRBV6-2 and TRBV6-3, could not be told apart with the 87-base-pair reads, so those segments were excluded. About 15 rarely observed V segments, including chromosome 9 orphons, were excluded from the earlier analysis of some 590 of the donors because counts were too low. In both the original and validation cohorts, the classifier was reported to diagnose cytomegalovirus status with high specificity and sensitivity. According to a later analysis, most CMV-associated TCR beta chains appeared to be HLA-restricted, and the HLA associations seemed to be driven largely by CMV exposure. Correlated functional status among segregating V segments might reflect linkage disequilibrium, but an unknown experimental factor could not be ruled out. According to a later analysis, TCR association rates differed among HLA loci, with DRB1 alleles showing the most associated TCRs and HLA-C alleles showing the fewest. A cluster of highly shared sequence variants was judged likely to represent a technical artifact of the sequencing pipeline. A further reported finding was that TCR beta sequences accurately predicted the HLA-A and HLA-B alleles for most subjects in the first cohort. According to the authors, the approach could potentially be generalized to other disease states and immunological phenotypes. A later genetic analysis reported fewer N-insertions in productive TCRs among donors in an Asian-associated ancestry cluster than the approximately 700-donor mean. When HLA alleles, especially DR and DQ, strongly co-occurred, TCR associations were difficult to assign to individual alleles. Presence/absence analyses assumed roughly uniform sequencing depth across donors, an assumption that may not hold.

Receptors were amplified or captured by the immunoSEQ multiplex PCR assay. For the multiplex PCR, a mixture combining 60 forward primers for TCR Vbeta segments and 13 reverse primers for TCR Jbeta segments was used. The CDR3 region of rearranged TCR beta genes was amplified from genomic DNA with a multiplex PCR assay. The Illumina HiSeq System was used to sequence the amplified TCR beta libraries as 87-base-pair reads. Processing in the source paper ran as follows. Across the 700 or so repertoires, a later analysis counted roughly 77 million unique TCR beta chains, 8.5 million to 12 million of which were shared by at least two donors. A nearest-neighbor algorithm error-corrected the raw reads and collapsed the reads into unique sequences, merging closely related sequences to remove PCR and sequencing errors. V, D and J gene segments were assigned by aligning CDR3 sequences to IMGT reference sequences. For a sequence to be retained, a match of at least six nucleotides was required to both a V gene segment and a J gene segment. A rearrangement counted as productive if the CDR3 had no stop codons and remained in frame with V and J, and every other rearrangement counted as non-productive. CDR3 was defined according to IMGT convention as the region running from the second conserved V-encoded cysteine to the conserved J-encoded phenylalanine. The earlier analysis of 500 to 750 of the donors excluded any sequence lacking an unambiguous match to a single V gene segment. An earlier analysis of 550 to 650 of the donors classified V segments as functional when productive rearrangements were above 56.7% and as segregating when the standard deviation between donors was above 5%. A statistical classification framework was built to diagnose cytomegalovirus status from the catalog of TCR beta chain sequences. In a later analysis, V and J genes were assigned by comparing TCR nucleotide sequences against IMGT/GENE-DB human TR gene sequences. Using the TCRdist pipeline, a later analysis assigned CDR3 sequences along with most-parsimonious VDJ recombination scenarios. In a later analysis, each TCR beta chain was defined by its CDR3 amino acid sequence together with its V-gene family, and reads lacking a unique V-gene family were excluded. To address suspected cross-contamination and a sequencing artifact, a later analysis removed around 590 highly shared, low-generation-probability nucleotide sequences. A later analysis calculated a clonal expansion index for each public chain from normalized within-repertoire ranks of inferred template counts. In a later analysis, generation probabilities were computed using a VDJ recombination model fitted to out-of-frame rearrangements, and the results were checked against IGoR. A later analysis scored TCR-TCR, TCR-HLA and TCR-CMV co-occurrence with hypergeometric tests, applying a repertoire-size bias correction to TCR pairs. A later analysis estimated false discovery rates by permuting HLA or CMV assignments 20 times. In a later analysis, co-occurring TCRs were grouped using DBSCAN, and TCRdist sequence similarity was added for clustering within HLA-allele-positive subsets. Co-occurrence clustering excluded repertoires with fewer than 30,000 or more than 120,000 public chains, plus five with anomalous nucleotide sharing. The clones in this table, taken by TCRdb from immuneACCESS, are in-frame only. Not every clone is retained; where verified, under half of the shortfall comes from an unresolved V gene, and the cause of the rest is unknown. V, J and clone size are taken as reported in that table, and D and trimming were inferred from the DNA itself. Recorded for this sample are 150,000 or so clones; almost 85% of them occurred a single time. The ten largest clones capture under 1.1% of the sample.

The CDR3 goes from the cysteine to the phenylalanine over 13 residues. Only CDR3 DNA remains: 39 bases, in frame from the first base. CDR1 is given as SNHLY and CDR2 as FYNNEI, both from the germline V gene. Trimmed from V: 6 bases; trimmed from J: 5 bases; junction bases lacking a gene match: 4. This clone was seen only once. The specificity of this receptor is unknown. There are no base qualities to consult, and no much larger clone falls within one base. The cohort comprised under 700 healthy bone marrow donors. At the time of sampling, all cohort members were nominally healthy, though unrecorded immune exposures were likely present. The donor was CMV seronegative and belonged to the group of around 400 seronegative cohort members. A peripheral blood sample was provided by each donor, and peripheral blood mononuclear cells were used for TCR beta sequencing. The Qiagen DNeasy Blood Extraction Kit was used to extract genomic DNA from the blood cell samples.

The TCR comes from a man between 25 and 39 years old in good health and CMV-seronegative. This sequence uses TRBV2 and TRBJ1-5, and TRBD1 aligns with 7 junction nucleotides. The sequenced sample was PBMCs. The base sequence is TGTGCCAGCAGGGACAGGAGGGATCAGCCCCAGCATTTT. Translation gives CASRDRRDQPQHF.